These T cell receptor beta chains were read from a single sample in a study of CD8+CD57+ T cells in acquired aplastic anemia. A single record per CDR3 protein comes from TCRdb applying MiXCR to the reads. The sample records 190,000 or so distinct CDR3 sequences, over 60% being singletons. What was sequenced was sorted CD4+, CD8+, or CD8+CD57+ T cells (not recorded which) from PBMCs. The source is a human donor in good health. CDR3s include the opening cysteine and the closing phenylalanine or tryptophan. The order of the fields is CDR3 DNA, CDR3 protein, V gene, J gene, D gene, clone size. D genes are given only for firm matches. Clone size is shown for a subset of rows, as once, few, many or a class of expanded clone.

CDR3 DNA: TGTGCCACCAGTGATTTGCCGGCTGATACGCAGTATTTT
CDR3 protein: CATSDLPADTQYF
V gene: TRBV24-1
J gene: TRBJ2-3
D gene: NA
clone size: NA

CDR3 DNA: TGTGCCAGCAGTTACAACGGAGTCGACAATGAGCAGTTCTTC
CDR3 protein: CASSYNGVDNEQFF
V gene: TRBV6-5
J gene: TRBJ2-1
D gene: NA
clone size: many

CDR3 DNA: TGCAGTGCTAGAGATATGGGGGAACAGACCCAGTACTTC
CDR3 protein: CSARDMGEQTQYF
V gene: TRBV20-1
J gene: TRBJ2-5
D gene: NA
clone size: few

CDR3 DNA: TGCGCCAGCAGCTTGGTAACAGGGGGACACACTGAAGCTTTCTTT
CDR3 protein: CASSLVTGGHTEAFF
V gene: TRBV5-1
J gene: TRBJ1-1
D gene: TRBD1
clone size: NA

CDR3 DNA: TGTGCCAGCACCAAACAGGGGGCCCTCAATCAGCCCCAGCATTTT
CDR3 protein: CASTKQGALNQPQHF
V gene: TRBV7-2
J gene: TRBJ1-5
D gene: TRBD1
clone size: NA

CDR3 DNA: TGTGCCAGCAGTTTCGACGGCAGGGGGCCTGGCAATCAGCCCCAGCATTTT
CDR3 protein: CASSFDGRGPGNQPQHF
V gene: TRBV28
J gene: TRBJ1-5
D gene: TRBD1
clone size: NA

CDR3 DNA: TGTGCCAGCGGGAGGGGGGCAGCTAATGAAAAACTGTTTTTT
CDR3 protein: CASGRGAANEKLFF
V gene: TRBV7-6
J gene: TRBJ1-4
D gene: NA
clone size: NA

CDR3 DNA: TGCAGTGCTAGGACAGGGTTAGGCACTGAAGCTTTCTTT
CDR3 protein: CSARTGLGTEAFF
V gene: TRBV20-1
J gene: TRBJ1-1
D gene: TRBD1
clone size: few

CDR3 DNA: TGTGCCATCAGGGGACAGGGTTACAATGAGCAGTTCTTC
CDR3 protein: CAIRGQGYNEQFF
V gene: TRBV10-3
J gene: TRBJ2-1
D gene: TRBD1
clone size: NA

CDR3 DNA: TGTGCCACCAGTGATCGGTGGGACAGGAAGTACTTC
CDR3 protein: CATSDRWDRKYF
V gene: TRBV24-1
J gene: TRBJ2-5
D gene: TRBD1
clone size: NA

CDR3 DNA: TGTGCCACCAAAGGCCGGCGGGAGAACGAGCAGTACTTC
CDR3 protein: CATKGRRENEQYF
V gene: TRBV6-6
J gene: TRBJ2-7
D gene: TRBD2
clone size: NA

CDR3 DNA: TGTGCCTGGAGTATGGCCGGAACTAGCGGGAGGCTAAGCACAGATACGCAGTATTTT
CDR3 protein: CAWSMAGTSGRLSTDTQYF
V gene: TRBV30
J gene: TRBJ2-3
D gene: TRBD2
clone size: NA

CDR3 DNA: TGCGCCAGCGGCTTTGCGCGGGTTAGCACAGATACGCAGTATTTT
CDR3 protein: CASGFARVSTDTQYF
V gene: TRBV5-1
J gene: TRBJ2-3
D gene: NA
clone size: NA

CDR3 DNA: TGTGCCAGCAGCTTTGCGCCCCGGGACTTCGGGGTCGGGGAGCTGTTTTTT
CDR3 protein: CASSFAPRDFGVGELFF
V gene: TRBV7-2
J gene: TRBJ2-2
D gene: NA
clone size: NA

CDR3 DNA: TGTGCCAGCTACCCAGGAGGGAGCTACGAGCTGTTTTTT
CDR3 protein: CASYPGGSYELFF
V gene: TRBV2
J gene: TRBJ2-2
D gene: NA
clone size: NA

CDR3 DNA: TGTGCCAGCAGCTTAGGGGGGCAGGTTGAAGCTTTCTTT
CDR3 protein: CASSLGGQVEAFF
V gene: TRBV7-9
J gene: TRBJ1-1
D gene: NA
clone size: NA

CDR3 DNA: TGTGCTAGCAGTTACGGGACTAATGAGCAGTTCTTC
CDR3 protein: CASSYGTNEQFF
V gene: TRBV7-7
J gene: TRBJ2-1
D gene: NA
clone size: once

CDR3 DNA: TGCAGTGCTAGACTGACAGGCGTCGACTACGAGCAGTACTTC
CDR3 protein: CSARLTGVDYEQYF
V gene: TRBV20-1
J gene: TRBJ2-7
D gene: NA
clone size: many

CDR3 DNA: TGTGCCAGCAGCCCGGGGGGCCCTGAAGCTTTCTTT
CDR3 protein: CASSPGGPEAFF
V gene: TRBV7-3
J gene: TRBJ1-1
D gene: NA
clone size: many

CDR3 DNA: TGTGCCAGCAGTGATCCTGACTCCTCCTACGAGCAGTACTTC
CDR3 protein: CASSDPDSSYEQYF
V gene: TRBV6-1
J gene: TRBJ2-7
D gene: NA
clone size: many

CDR3 DNA: TGTGCCAGCAAATTGGGCATTTGGAACACTGAAGCTTTCTTT
CDR3 protein: CASKLGIWNTEAFF
V gene: TRBV6-2/TRBV6-3
J gene: TRBJ1-1
D gene: NA
clone size: many

CDR3 DNA: TGTGCCATCAGGTCGGGACAGGGGAACACTGAAGCTTTCTTT
CDR3 protein: CAIRSGQGNTEAFF
V gene: TRBV10-3
J gene: TRBJ1-1
D gene: TRBD1
clone size: few

CDR3 DNA: TGTGCCAGCAGTGTGGCCCCAGGGAGGTTTCGGGAGACCCAGTACTTC
CDR3 protein: CASSVAPGRFRETQYF
V gene: TRBV6-1
J gene: TRBJ2-5
D gene: NA
clone size: many

CDR3 DNA: TGTGCCAGCAGCCTCGTGGCGGGAGTAGCATACGAGCAGTACTTC
CDR3 protein: CASSLVAGVAYEQYF
V gene: TRBV7-8
J gene: TRBJ2-7
D gene: TRBD2
clone size: NA

CDR3 DNA: TGTGCCAGCAGCCAAAGCACTTACGAGCAGTACTTC
CDR3 protein: CASSQSTYEQYF
V gene: TRBV3-1
J gene: TRBJ2-7
D gene: NA
clone size: many

CDR3 DNA: TGTGCCAGTAGTATTTGGCAGAGCAATCAGCCCCAGCATTTT
CDR3 protein: CASSIWQSNQPQHF
V gene: TRBV19
J gene: TRBJ1-5
D gene: NA
clone size: NA

CDR3 DNA: TGCAGTGCTACAGAGGGGGGTCTCTATGGCTACACCTTC
CDR3 protein: CSATEGGLYGYTF
V gene: TRBV20-1
J gene: TRBJ1-2
D gene: NA
clone size: few

CDR3 DNA: TGTGCCAGTAGTCCGGAGAGCTCTGGAAACACCATATATTTT
CDR3 protein: CASSPESSGNTIYF
V gene: TRBV19
J gene: TRBJ1-3
D gene: NA
clone size: NA

CDR3 DNA: TGTGCCACCAGTGATTTCCAGAACAATGAGCAGTTCTTC
CDR3 protein: CATSDFQNNEQFF
V gene: TRBV24-1
J gene: TRBJ2-1
D gene: NA
clone size: NA

CDR3 DNA: TGTGCCAGTAGTATAAATGGAGATTACGAGCAGTACTTC
CDR3 protein: CASSINGDYEQYF
V gene: TRBV19
J gene: TRBJ2-7
D gene: NA
clone size: many

CDR3 DNA: TGTGCCAGCAGCTTAGTACCCCTCTCTCAGTACTTC
CDR3 protein: CASSLVPLSQYF
V gene: TRBV7-2
J gene: TRBJ2-4
D gene: NA
clone size: once

CDR3 DNA: TGTGCCAGCAGTCGACCTCCGGGACCGAAGATCCCCTACTATGGCTACACCTTC
CDR3 protein: CASSRPPGPKIPYYGYTF
V gene: TRBV6-5
J gene: TRBJ1-2
D gene: NA
clone size: many

CDR3 DNA: TGTGCCAGCAGTTCTTCCGGGCCAAACTACAATGAGCAGTTCTTC
CDR3 protein: CASSSSGPNYNEQFF
V gene: TRBV7-2
J gene: TRBJ2-1
D gene: NA
clone size: many

CDR3 DNA: TGTGCCAGTAGTATCATAGGACAGGGGGCCTACGAGCAGTACTTC
CDR3 protein: CASSIIGQGAYEQYF
V gene: TRBV19
J gene: TRBJ2-7
D gene: TRBD1
clone size: many

CDR3 DNA: TGTGCTAGCAGCCCGATACAGCTGGCGGACACTGAAGCTTTCTTT
CDR3 protein: CASSPIQLADTEAFF
V gene: TRBV7-7
J gene: TRBJ1-1
D gene: NA
clone size: NA

CDR3 DNA: TGTGCCAGTAGCGGCAATGAGCAGTTCTTC
CDR3 protein: CASSGNEQFF
V gene: TRBV12-3/TRBV12-4
J gene: TRBJ2-1
D gene: NA
clone size: many

CDR3 DNA: TGTGCCAGCAGCTTAGGTTTTGACTCCTACGAGCAGTACTTC
CDR3 protein: CASSLGFDSYEQYF
V gene: TRBV11-3
J gene: TRBJ2-7
D gene: NA
clone size: many

CDR3 DNA: TGTGCCACCAGCAGAGGCGGGAGCTCCTACAATGAGCAGTTCTTC
CDR3 protein: CATSRGGSSYNEQFF
V gene: TRBV15
J gene: TRBJ2-1
D gene: TRBD2
clone size: many

CDR3 DNA: TGCAGTGCCAGGGCCGTCCATGGCTACCCCTACACAGATACGCAGTATTTT
CDR3 protein: CSARAVHGYPYTDTQYF
V gene: TRBV20-1
J gene: TRBJ2-3
D gene: NA
clone size: many

CDR3 DNA: TGCAGTGCTAGCGGGACAGGGGTCGATGGCTACACCTTC
CDR3 protein: CSASGTGVDGYTF
V gene: TRBV20-1
J gene: TRBJ1-2
D gene: TRBD1
clone size: NA

CDR3 DNA: TGTGCCACCAGATCAGAGGGAAGGAATAATTCACCCCTCCACTTT
CDR3 protein: CATRSEGRNNSPLHF
V gene: TRBV12-3/TRBV12-4
J gene: TRBJ1-6
D gene: NA
clone size: NA

CDR3 DNA: TGCAGTGCTAGAGCTTTGGGACAGCTAAATCAGCCCCAGCATTTT
CDR3 protein: CSARALGQLNQPQHF
V gene: TRBV20-1
J gene: TRBJ1-5
D gene: TRBD1
clone size: NA